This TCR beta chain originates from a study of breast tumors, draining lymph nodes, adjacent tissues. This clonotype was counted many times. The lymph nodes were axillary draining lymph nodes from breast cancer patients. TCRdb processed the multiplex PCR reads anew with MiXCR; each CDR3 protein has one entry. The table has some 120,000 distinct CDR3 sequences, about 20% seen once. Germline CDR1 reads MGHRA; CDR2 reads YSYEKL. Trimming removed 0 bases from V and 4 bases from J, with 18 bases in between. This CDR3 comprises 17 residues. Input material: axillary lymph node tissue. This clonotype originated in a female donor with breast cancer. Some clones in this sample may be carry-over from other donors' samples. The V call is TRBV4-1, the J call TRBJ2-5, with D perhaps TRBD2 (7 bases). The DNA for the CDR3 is TGCGCCAGCAGCCAAGATTCAGCCCGGGGGGCTGCAGAGACCCAGTACTTC. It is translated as CASSQDSARGAAETQYF.